This is a list of T cell receptor beta chains from one sample in a study of T cells after yellow fever vaccination. TCRdb reanalysed the 5' RACE reads using MiXCR and keeps one entry per CDR3 protein. The data show around 140,000 distinct CDR3 sequences, with approximately 6.6% seen just once and 0.55% to 0.7% held by the top ten. The sample consisted of CD4+ T cells sorted from PBMCs, taken 10 days after the yellow fever booster vaccination. These receptor sequences come from a man between 25 and 39 years old who received the YFV17D yellow fever vaccine. Each CDR3 is given with its conserved first and last residue. Each record gives: D gene, V gene, clone size, J gene, CDR3 DNA, CDR3 protein. D genes are given only for firm matches. The size entry is marked missing in some rows and otherwise reads once, few, many or a size class.

NA,TRBV5-4,NA,TRBJ2-3,TGTGCCAGCAGCTCGATAGCAACAGATACGCAGTATTTT,CASSSIATDTQYF
NA,TRBV3-1,many,TRBJ2-7,TGTGCCAGCAGCCAAGAAAGGATGACGGGCTCCTACGAGCAGTACTTC,CASSQERMTGSYEQYF
NA,TRBV4-2,NA,TRBJ2-5,TGTGCCAGCAGCCAAGCAAGCGGACAAGAGACCCAGTACTTC,CASSQASGQETQYF
NA,TRBV7-8,few,TRBJ2-7,TGTGCCAGCAGCTTAGCGTACCCGACCCCCTACGAGCAGTACTTC,CASSLAYPTPYEQYF
NA,TRBV5-4,NA,TRBJ2-3,TGTGCCAGCAGCTTGTTCACCGCCGCTAGCACAGATACGCAGTATTTT,CASSLFTAASTDTQYF
NA,TRBV20-1,many,TRBJ2-1,TGCAGTGCTTTTAGATACGACACTGCCGGGCAGTTCTTC,CSAFRYDTAGQFF
NA,TRBV7-6,many,TRBJ1-1,TGTGCCAGCAGCCGAGGGGTTACGAACACTGAAGCTTTCTTT,CASSRGVTNTEAFF
NA,TRBV3-1,NA,TRBJ1-4,TGTGCCAGCAGCCAAGGTCGTATGGGGGATAAACTGTTTTTT,CASSQGRMGDKLFF
TRBD2,TRBV5-1,many,TRBJ2-7,TGCGCCAGCAGCTTGGGGGGGACTAGCGGGATCTACGAGCAGTACTTC,CASSLGGTSGIYEQYF
NA,TRBV7-2,NA,TRBJ1-5,TGTGCCAGCAGTTTACAGCGGCATGGTCAGCCCCAGCATTTT,CASSLQRHGQPQHF
NA,TRBV7-2,many,TRBJ2-1,TGTGCCAGCAGTGGCAGAGGCCTCAATGAGCAGTTCTTC,CASSGRGLNEQFF
NA,TRBV28,NA,TRBJ2-6,TGTGCCAGCACCGCGGGGGCCTATCCTGTATCTGGGGCCAACGTCCTGACTTTC,CASTAGAYPVSGANVLTF
TRBD2,TRBV6-5,many,TRBJ2-1,TGTGCCAGCAGTTTGGGACTAGATCCCAATGAGCAGTTCTTC,CASSLGLDPNEQFF
NA,TRBV12-3/TRBV12-4,NA,TRBJ2-1,TGTGCCAGCAGTCCCCAAGGGATATCTTTTAGGGATGAGCAGTTCTTC,CASSPQGISFRDEQFF
NA,TRBV12-3/TRBV12-4,many,TRBJ2-7,TGTGCCAGCAGTCTCCGACAGGGAGGTAACTACGAGCAGTACTTC,CASSLRQGGNYEQYF
TRBD2,TRBV6-2/TRBV6-3,many,TRBJ2-1,TGTGCCAGCAGCACGGGACTAGCGGGAGTGAAGTTCTTC,CASSTGLAGVKFF
NA,TRBV7-9,NA,TRBJ2-7,TGTGCCAGCAGCTTAGGGACGGCAAACTACGAGCAGTACTTC,CASSLGTANYEQYF
NA,TRBV5-1,many,TRBJ2-4,TGCGCCAGCAGCCCCGACCGGGCAGAGGTCATTCAGTACTTC,CASSPDRAEVIQYF
NA,TRBV29-1,many,TRBJ2-2,TGCAGCGTTGTTCCCAGATTCACCGGGGAGCTGTTTTTT,CSVVPRFTGELFF
NA,TRBV30,many,TRBJ2-7,TGTGCCTGGGCGCCCGGTGGGGTCCACGAGCAGTACTTC,CAWAPGGVHEQYF
NA,TRBV29-1,many,TRBJ2-1,TGCAGCGTTGACTTGTGGAACAATGAGCAGTTCTTC,CSVDLWNNEQFF
NA,TRBV20-1,few,TRBJ2-5,TGCAGTGTTACCCTCCCCGGGACTGTCCAAGAGACCCAGTACTTC,CSVTLPGTVQETQYF
NA,TRBV4-2,NA,TRBJ1-5,TGTGCCAGCAGCCAAAGTGCGGCAGGGGAGATTCAGCCCCAGCATTTT,CASSQSAAGEIQPQHF
TRBD1,TRBV5-1,NA,TRBJ2-7,TGCGCCAGCAGCTTGGGGACAGGGGGCAGGGAGCAGTACTTC,CASSLGTGGREQYF
NA,TRBV5-1,many,TRBJ2-3,TGCGCCAGCAGCTTGTATCCGGGAGCGCAGTATTTT,CASSLYPGAQYF
TRBD2,TRBV7-9,many,TRBJ2-7,TGTGCCAGCAGCAAGCGGACTAGCGCTGTCGGCGAGCAGTACTTC,CASSKRTSAVGEQYF
NA,TRBV6-1,many,TRBJ2-1,TGTGCCAGCAGCCGCGATCAAACCGCCCATGAGCAGTTCTTC,CASSRDQTAHEQFF
TRBD1,TRBV29-1,many,TRBJ2-1,TGCAGCGTTGTGGACAGGATCATGTACAATGAGCAGTTCTTC,CSVVDRIMYNEQFF
NA,TRBV12-3/TRBV12-4,many,TRBJ1-2,TGTGCCAGCAGTTTAGGCCACAACTATGGCTACACCTTC,CASSLGHNYGYTF
NA,TRBV5-1,NA,TRBJ1-1,TGCGCCAGCAGCCTGGACCTCATGAACACTGAAGCTTTCTTT,CASSLDLMNTEAFF
NA,TRBV3-1,many,TRBJ2-1,TGTGCCAGCAGCCAAGGGAATGAGCAGTTCTTC,CASSQGNEQFF
TRBD1,TRBV12-3/TRBV12-4,few,TRBJ1-1,TGTGCCAGCAAGCGGGACAGGGGATTGTCTGCTTTCTTT,CASKRDRGLSAFF